The 32 T cell receptor beta chains presented below share a single source sample, sequenced in a study of T cell clusters in autoimmune cytopenias. TRB was amplified from 250 ng of peripheral blood genomic DNA per sample. One tube held mixed TRB-A and TRB-B primer pools for touch-down PCR. Following a re-call of the multiplex PCR reads, TCRdb has one entry per CDR3 protein and lacks DNA. The sample includes approximately 12,000 distinct CDR3 sequences. Source material: peripheral blood. These receptors all come from a human donor with an autoimmune cytopenia or autoimmune hepatitis (not recorded which).

Frequency places this clonotype as medium-sized (0.01 to 0.1%). This chain uses TRBV29-1 with TRBJ2-5; with no DNA, the TCRdb D assignment of TRBD2 cannot be verified. This CDR3 contains 13 residues. The germline V gene encodes CDR1 SQVTM and CDR2 ANQGSEA. CDR3 sequence: CSVGTPSLETQYF.

The J gene is TRBJ1-6, the V gene TRBV13; TCRdb returns TRBD1, unconfirmable since there is no DNA. The germline CDR1 and CDR2 sequences are PRHDT and FYEKMQ (reference sequence). The CDR3 sequence is 16 residues long. The CDR3 is CASGSRGSSYNSPLHF.

The J gene is TRBJ1-5, the V gene TRBV27. The CDR3 length is 13 residues. Germline assignment: CDR1 MNHEY and CDR2 SMNVEV (reference sequence). This CDR3 is CASSPTRVQPQHF.

This chain joins TRBV12-3 or TRBV12-4 and TRBJ2-7. The CDR3 is 14 residues long. This chain's CDR3 is CASSFFTSSYEQYF.

This clonotype registers medium-sized by frequency. The chain joins TRBV19 to TRBJ2-7; TCRdb indicates TRBD1, and absent DNA this call remains unverified. The germline gives CDR1 LNHDA, CDR2 SQIVND (reference sequence). The length of the CDR3 is 13 residues. CDR3 region: CASSMARGYEQYF.

The CDR3 spells CSARDPTSGRLTGELFF. V and J are TRBV20-1 and TRBJ2-2; the D call from TCRdb, TRBD2, cannot be confirmed without DNA. Germline assignment: CDR1 DFQATT and CDR2 SNEGSKA (reference sequence). The CDR3 length is 17 residues.

This clonotype is medium-sized by frequency. CDR3 protein: CASSYSRGRADTQYF. The rearrangement joins TRBV6-5 to TRBJ2-3; the TCRdb D gene call, TRBD2, has no DNA to confirm it. The CDR3 runs 15 residues. Germline lookup yields CDR1 MNHEY and CDR2 SVGAGI.

This clonotype registers medium-sized by frequency. The chain employs TRBV12-3 or TRBV12-4 and TRBJ2-7; lacking DNA, the TRBD1 call made by TCRdb goes unchecked. The CDR3 has 15 amino acids. CDR3 region: CASSRGWDPAGEQYF.

The gene calls are TRBV19 and TRBJ1-3; lacking DNA, the TRBD1 call made by TCRdb goes unchecked. CDR3 length: 16 amino acids. CDR1 and CDR2 from the germline V gene are LNHDA and SQIVND (reference sequence). The CDR3 reads CASSSGQTSSGNTIYF.

This clonotype shows up as medium-sized (0.01 to 0.1%) by frequency. V gene TRBV6-1 combines with J gene TRBJ2-3; TCRdb reports TRBD1, a call that lacks DNA to check it against. CDR1 and CDR2 (germline): MNHNS, SASEGT. The CDR3 contains 15 residues. The CDR3 loop reads CASRLQGAGTDTQYF.

The chain uses TRBV12-3 or TRBV12-4 and TRBJ2-5; the D gene TCRdb calls, TRBD1, cannot be checked with no DNA. This CDR3 spans 13 amino acids. The CDR3 region is CASTQGARETQYF.

This chain uses TRBV7-2 with TRBJ2-3; absent DNA, TCRdb's TRBD1 call cannot be checked. The CDR3 sequence is 13 residues long. The germline gives CDR1 SGHTA, CDR2 FQGNSA. This CDR3 reads CASSLGRPDTQYF.

V gene TRBV15 combines with J gene TRBJ2-7; TCRdb's D gene call, TRBD1, goes unchecked for lack of DNA. CDR1 LNHNV and CDR2 YYDKDF come from the germline V gene (reference sequence). This CDR3 is built from 15 residues. CDR3 amino acids: CATSRDMGVTYEQYF.

This rearrangement joins TRBV5-5 to TRBJ1-5. CDR3 length equals 14 residues. CDR1 and CDR2 (germline): SGHKS, YYEKEE (reference sequence). The CDR3 spells CASSSHGGNQPQHF. Complete variable domain (other parts from reference TRBV5-5 and TRBJ1-5): DAGVTQSPTHLIKTRGQQVTLRCSPISGHKSVSWYQQVLGQGPQFIFQYYEKEERGRGNFPDRFSARQFPNYSSELNVNALLLGDSALYLCASSSHGGNQPQHFGDGTRLSIL.

The CDR3 spells CASRDSMNTEAFF. The genes are TRBV6-2 or TRBV6-3 and TRBJ1-1; the D gene TCRdb calls, TRBD1, cannot be checked with no DNA. The CDR3 spans 13 residues. Germline values: CDR1 MNHEY, CDR2 SVGEGT.

The gene calls are TRBV30 and TRBJ2-7; the TCRdb call, TRBD1, lacks DNA for checking. CDR3 length: 13 residues. The germline gives CDR1 GTSNPN, CDR2 SVGIG (reference sequence). The CDR3 here is CAWSRWRGGEQYF.

The chain combines TRBV18 with TRBJ2-6; TCRdb designates TRBD1, a call that cannot be tested without DNA. Germline V gives CDR1 KGHSH, CDR2 LQKENI. This CDR3 contains 17 residues. This chain's CDR3 is CASSPPQGPDGANVLTF.

By frequency, this clonotype is medium-sized (0.01 to 0.1%). V usage is TRBV12-3 or TRBV12-4 and J usage is TRBJ2-2. The CDR3 covers 13 residues. The CDR3: CASSHSNTGELFF.

The gene calls are TRBV18 and TRBJ2-3; TCRdb's D gene call, TRBD2, goes unchecked for lack of DNA. CDR3 length equals 15 residues. The germline gives CDR1 KGHSH, CDR2 LQKENI. CDR3 sequence: CASSPTSGGRDTQYF.

This clonotype ranks as medium-sized in terms of frequency. The rearrangement joins TRBV18 to TRBJ2-2. The CDR3 is made up of 16 amino acids. The germline CDR1 and CDR2 sequences are KGHSH and LQKENI. CDR3 sequence reads: CASSPRTVTNTGELFF.

This rearrangement joins TRBV5-5 to TRBJ1-5; TCRdb's D gene call, TRBD1, goes unchecked for lack of DNA. Per germline, CDR1 SGHKS and CDR2 YYEKEE (reference sequence). The CDR3 covers 15 residues. The CDR3 is CASSPGDNSNQPQHF. The full variable domain, completed using reference TRBV5-5 and TRBJ1-5, is DAGVTQSPTHLIKTRGQQVTLRCSPISGHKSVSWYQQVLGQGPQFIFQYYEKEERGRGNFPDRFSARQFPNYSSELNVNALLLGDSALYLCASSPGDNSNQPQHFGDGTRLSIL.

The chain uses TRBV6-5 and TRBJ2-2; as DNA is missing, the TRBD1 call by TCRdb cannot be tested. This CDR3 spans 16 amino acids. The V gene's germline CDR1 is MNHEY and CDR2 SVGAGI. CDR3 in amino acids: CASNPGTGGMGGELFF.

The chain couples TRBV6-5 to TRBJ2-1; TCRdb returns TRBD2, unconfirmable since there is no DNA. Germline values: CDR1 MNHEY, CDR2 SVGAGI. The length of the CDR3 is 16 residues. CDR3 residues: CASSDSGGGAWDEQFF.

V and J are TRBV18 and TRBJ2-2; lacking DNA, the TRBD2 call made by TCRdb goes unchecked. Germline V CDR1 and CDR2: KGHSH, LQKENI. The CDR3 runs 16 residues. CDR3 protein: CASSPQPTPAHGELFF. The full variable domain, completed using reference TRBV18 and TRBJ2-2, is NAGVMQNPRHLVRRRGQEARLRCSPMKGHSHVYWYRQLPEEGLKFMVYLQKENIIDESGMPKERFSAEFPKEGPSILRIQQVVRGDSAAYFCASSPQPTPAHGELFFGEGSRLTVL.

V is TRBV19 and J is TRBJ1-6; TCRdb indicates TRBD1, and absent DNA this call remains unverified. CDR3 length: 16 amino acids. Germline V gene sequence: CDR1 LNHDA, CDR2 SQIVND (reference sequence). The CDR3 protein is CASSRTSGRTNSPLHF.

The genes are TRBV27 and TRBJ1-6. This CDR3 comprises 15 residues. Germline CDR1 MNHEY, CDR2 SMNVEV (reference sequence). The CDR3 region is CASSFFGDDNSPLHF.

The chain joins TRBV24-1 to TRBJ2-3; TCRdb calls TRBD1, which cannot be checked without DNA. CDR3 length: 12 amino acids. Germline values: CDR1 KGHDR, CDR2 SFDVKD. The CDR3 loop is CATSDRVGRVYF.

The chain recombines TRBV27 with TRBJ1-3; TCRdb designates TRBD1, a call that cannot be tested without DNA. Germline V gene sequence: CDR1 MNHEY, CDR2 SMNVEV (reference sequence). The CDR3 has 13 residues. The CDR3: CASRGGTGNTIYF.

The V call is TRBV5-1, the J call TRBJ2-2; the D gene TCRdb calls, TRBD1, cannot be checked with no DNA. CDR3 size: 15 residues. Germline V lookup: CDR1 SGHRS, CDR2 YFSETQ. CDR3 region: CASSYSGQGSGELFF.

V and J are TRBV30 and TRBJ1-2. Germline V gene lookup returns CDR1 GTSNPN and CDR2 SVGIG (reference sequence). The CDR3 is made up of 13 amino acids. CDR3 in amino acids: CAWSPLLYYGYTF.

The chain links TRBV10-3 to TRBJ1-6. CDR1 ENHRY and CDR2 SYGVKD come from the germline V gene. The CDR3 runs 13 residues. The chain's CDR3 is CAISATDNSPLHF.

This chain connects TRBV27 to TRBJ1-6. CDR3 length: 18 amino acids. CDR1 MNHEY and CDR2 SMNVEV come from the germline V gene (reference sequence). The CDR3 spells CASSLRGILPRGNSPLHF.